These 31 T cell receptor beta chains originate from one sample sequenced in a study of CD8 T cells in ankylosing spondylitis. Which antigens these TCRs recognize remains unknown. Each CDR3 protein gets one entry after TCRdb re-called the 5' RACE reads with MiXCR. The data show more than 650,000 distinct CDR3 sequences, 12% seen once. Findings and caveats of the study: A TCR beta motif of several highly homologous variants seemed to mark ankylosing spondylitis blood.

The material sequenced was blood, either unsorted or a sorted T cell fraction (not recorded which). Receptor source: a male donor with ankylosing spondylitis.

This clonotype occurred many times. The chain has TRBV5-1 and TRBJ2-7; no clear D. V lost 0 bases, J lost 5 bases, and 9 bases lay in between. The length of the CDR3 is 13 residues. Looked up from germline, CDR1 is SGHRS and CDR2 is YFSETQ. CDR3 sequence (DNA): TGCGCCAGCAGCTTGGGCGGCTATAACGAGCAGTACTTC. Translation: CASSLGGYNEQYF.

The gene calls are TRBV12-3 or TRBV12-4 and TRBJ1-5; a weak D match, TRBD1 (6 bases). The CDR3 is made up of 14 amino acids. Deletions cut 2 bases from V and 5 bases from J, with 10 bases between. The CDR3 spells CASSLRGAYQPQHF. In DNA form, the CDR3 reads TGTGCCAGCAGTTTAAGGGGGGCATATCAGCCCCAGCATTTT.

The sample holds a few counts of this clonotype. Here the CDR3 reads CSARAFNRLGGQGVQFF. The CDR3 DNA is TGCAGTGCTAGAGCTTTTAACCGGCTCGGCGGACAGGGAGTGCAGTTCTTC. The rearrangement uses TRBV20-1 and TRBJ2-1; 8 bases match TRBD1. This CDR3 region has 17 residues. Germline CDR1 reads DFQATT; CDR2 reads SNEGSKA (reference sequence). Trimming removed 1 base from V and 12 bases from J; junction bases left unmatched: 20.

This clonotype was counted a few times. This sequence joins TRBV20-1 and TRBJ1-1; possibly TRBD1 for D (6 bases). This CDR3 has 16 residues. With 5 bases removed from V and 1 base from J, the gap between germline ends came to 20 bases. Germline V gene sequence: CDR1 DFQATT, CDR2 SNEGSKA (reference sequence). CDR3 coding DNA: TGCAGTGCTCTTGAAGGGCTGGGCAGGGGGAACACTGAAGCTTTCTTT. This sequence encodes CSALEGLGRGNTEAFF.

This clonotype was seen more than once but under ten times. The chain combines TRBV5-5 with TRBJ2-1; D remains unclear. From germline, CDR1 is SGHKS and CDR2 YYEKEE (reference sequence). The CDR3 totals 15 residues. Deletions cut 2 bases from V and 6 bases from J, with 15 bases between. CDR3 sequence reads: CASSFLRRDPNEQFF. The CDR3 region has the DNA TGTGCCAGCAGCTTCCTAAGAAGGGATCCCAATGAGCAGTTCTTC.

The V and J genes are TRBV5-4 and TRBJ2-5; possible D gene TRBD2, 6 bases. The V gene's germline CDR1 is SGHNT and CDR2 YYREEE (reference sequence). The V end was cut by 4 bases, the J end by 7 bases, with 14 bases between. The CDR3 covers 13 residues. The CDR3 here is CASSPGLGGTQYF. In DNA, the CDR3 is TGTGCCAGCAGCCCCGGACTGGGGGGGACCCAGTACTTC.

Ten or more counts support this clonotype. This chain links TRBV4-2 with TRBJ2-3, with D hard to call. The V end was cut by 1 base, the J end by 3 bases, with 2 bases between. This CDR3 contains 12 residues. CDR1 and CDR2 (germline): LGHNA, YNFKEQ. CDR3 coding DNA: TGTGCCAGCAGCCAAGCAACAGATACGCAGTATTTT. Amino acid sequence: CASSQATDTQYF.

J is TRBJ2-5 and V is TRBV7-3, with D perhaps given as TRBD1 or TRBD2 (5 bases each). The CDR3 is 15 residues long. V shed 6 bases and J shed 5 bases, with 19 bases lying between them. CDR1 and CDR2 from the germline V gene are SGHTA and FQGTGA. In DNA, the CDR3 is TGTGCCAGCAGTTCGGATGGGGGTTCGTGGGAGACCCAGTACTTC. It is translated as CASSSDGGSWETQYF.

This clonotype came up a few times. Sequence at one end of the junction differs from germline and may be a read error. The rearrangement uses TRBV7-7 and TRBJ2-3; D possibly matches TRBD1 or TRBD2 (5 bases each). Germline-derived CDR1 and CDR2 are SSHAT and FNYEAQ (reference sequence). This CDR3 is 14 amino acids long. Written as DNA, the CDR3 is TGTGCTAGCAGCTTAGGGACCCAGGGAGATACGCAGTATTTT. Protein sequence: CASSLGTQGDTQYF.

The rearrangement links TRBV7-6 to TRBJ2-1, with 7 bases aligning to TRBD2. Trimming cost V 5 bases and J 5 bases; bases outside gene matches: 12. Germline V lookup: CDR1 SGHVS, CDR2 FNYEAQ. The CDR3 loop spans 16 amino acids. Written as DNA, the CDR3 is TGTGCCAGCAGCGGACCACTAGCGATTCATAACAATGAGCAGTTCTTC. It encodes CASSGPLAIHNNEQFF.

This clonotype turned up a few times. CDR3 residues: CASSLWELPGANVLTF. DNA of the CDR3: TGTGCCAGCAGCTTGTGGGAGCTCCCGGGGGCCAACGTCCTGACTTTC. This rearrangement joins TRBV5-5 to TRBJ2-6; TRBD2 might be the D (5 bases). Germline CDR1 is SGHKS and CDR2 is YYEKEE (reference sequence). The germline V and J ends were trimmed by 1 base and 4 bases, with 12 bases remaining between them. The CDR3 is 16 residues long.

This clonotype occurred many times. The V gene is TRBV20-1, the J gene TRBJ1-2; D uncertain. The CDR3 covers 11 residues. In germline, CDR1 is DFQATT, CDR2 SNEGSKA (reference sequence). V was trimmed by 3 bases and J by 4 bases, leaving 6 bases between them. CDR3 sequence: CSARKVYGYTF. CDR3 nucleotides: TGCAGTGCTAGGAAGGTCTATGGCTACACCTTC.

This clonotype has at least ten counts. V is TRBV5-1 and J is TRBJ2-2; no reliable D call. This CDR3 is built from 16 residues. Germline V gene sequence: CDR1 SGHRS, CDR2 YFSETQ. Deletions cut 5 bases from V and 0 bases from J, with 14 bases between. As DNA, the CDR3 is TGCGCCAGCAGACCTTCGACATCTGCGAACACCGGGGAGCTGTTTTTT. Residues: CASRPSTSANTGELFF.

This rearrangement joins TRBV28 to TRBJ2-7; possibly TRBD1 for D (5 bases). V lost 7 bases, J lost 3 bases, and 13 bases lay in between. Germline loops: CDR1 MDHEN, CDR2 SYDVKM. This CDR3 comprises 13 residues. The CDR3 coding sequence is TGTGCCAGCACTACAGGTTTCCGCTACGAGCAGTACTTC. This encodes CASTTGFRYEQYF.

Only a few counts were recorded for this clonotype. V is TRBV28 and J is TRBJ1-4; no reliable D call. Germline values: CDR1 MDHEN, CDR2 SYDVKM. This CDR3 has 16 residues. V gave up 4 bases and J gave up 6 bases, with 18 bases separating them. This CDR3 reads CASSSLSKPGDEKLFF. CDR3 coding DNA: TGTGCCAGCAGTTCTCTCTCTAAACCCGGGGATGAAAAACTGTTTTTT.

This clonotype has at least ten counts. V gene TRBV12-3 or TRBV12-4 combines with J gene TRBJ2-7; 8 positions match TRBD2. The J segment lost 1 base and the V segment lost 3 bases, leaving 8 bases of the junction unmatched. The CDR3 runs to 16 residues. CDR3 residues: CASSLGTSSFSYEQYF. The CDR3 nucleotides read TGTGCCAGCAGTTTGGGGACTAGTTCTTTTTCCTACGAGCAGTACTTC.

V is TRBV6-2 or TRBV6-3 and J is TRBJ2-2, with D perhaps given as TRBD1 or TRBD2 (5 bases each). The length of the CDR3 is 14 residues. CDR1 and CDR2 from the germline V gene are MNHEY and SVGEGT. V dropped 2 bases and J dropped 4 bases, with 8 bases sitting between them. DNA for the CDR3: TGTGCCAGCAGTTACGGGGGTGCCACCGGGGAGCTGTTTTTT. Residues: CASSYGGATGELFF.

Of note for this clonotype: In this CDR3 the conserved last residue, phenylalanine or tryptophan, is missing, so a read error is likely. The CDR3 loop is CASSSTGVGGYTI. The CDR3 DNA reads as TGTGCCAGCAGCTCTACAGGGGTGGGCGGCTACACCATC. The genes are TRBV6-6 and TRBJ1-2; 7 nucleotides match TRBD1. The CDR3 has 13 residues. Losses at the gene ends were 6 bases for V and 8 bases for J; bases not matched to a gene: 9. The germline gives CDR1 MNHNY, CDR2 SVGAGI (reference sequence).

This clonotype was seen more than once but under ten times. The V call is TRBV29-1, the J call TRBJ2-3, with D possibly being TRBD2 (5 bases). V was pared by 1 base and J by 4 bases, with 15 bases between. The CDR3 loop spans 15 amino acids. The germline gives CDR1 SQVTM, CDR2 ANQGSEA. The CDR3 loop reads CSVEGPSGRPDTQYF. Written as DNA, the CDR3 is TGCAGCGTTGAAGGGCCCAGCGGAAGGCCAGATACGCAGTATTTT.

This clonotype was counted between two and nine times. The genes are TRBV10-1 and TRBJ2-7; 9 bases match TRBD1. With 6 bases clipped from V and 1 base from J, the junction kept 7 bases outside the gene matches. Germline CDR1 WNHNN, CDR2 SYGVQD (reference sequence). The CDR3 runs 15 residues. DNA of the CDR3: TGCGCCAGCAGAACCGGGACAGGGATTTCCTACGAGCAGTACTTC. It translates to CASRTGTGISYEQYF.

This clonotype appeared many times. The genes are TRBV6-5 and TRBJ2-2; D unresolved. The CDR3 runs to 12 residues. The germline CDR1 and CDR2 sequences are MNHEY and SVGAGI. The germline V and J ends were trimmed by 4 bases and 5 bases, with 5 bases remaining between them. The chain's CDR3 is CASSFRTGELFF. The CDR3 region has the DNA TGTGCCAGCAGTTTTAGGACCGGGGAGCTGTTTTTT.

The CDR3 spells CATSDLGQGVGELFF. The CDR3 DNA sequence: TGTGCCACCAGTGATCTGGGACAGGGGGTTGGGGAGCTGTTTTTT. The chain joins TRBV24-1 to TRBJ2-2, with TRBD1 identical over 11 bases. The CDR3 extends over 15 amino acids. Germline CDR1 is KGHDR and CDR2 is SFDVKD. Trimming removed 3 bases from V and 8 bases from J; junction bases left unmatched: 4.

The rearrangement uses TRBV28 and TRBJ2-1; TRBD2 might be the D (5 bases). V lost 2 bases and J lost 3, with 8 bases in between. The CDR3 has 14 amino acids. CDR1 is MDHEN and CDR2 is SYDVKM in the germline V gene. CDR3 coding DNA: TGTGCCAGCAGTTTAGCGGGCATCTACAATGAGCAGTTCTTC. It encodes CASSLAGIYNEQFF.

This clonotype has more than one count but fewer than ten. The chain couples TRBV7-9 to TRBJ1-1; 7 positions agree with TRBD1. The CDR3 sequence is 11 residues long. CDR1 SEHNR and CDR2 FQNEAQ come from the germline V gene (reference sequence). With 3 bases clipped from V and 9 bases from J, the junction kept 1 base outside the gene matches. DNA of the CDR3: TGTGCCAGCAGCTTGGGACAGCAAGCTTTCTTT. Translation gives CASSLGQQAFF.

The chain employs TRBV3-1 and TRBJ2-1; 8 bases line up with TRBD2. CDR3 length: 13 residues. V dropped 6 bases and J dropped 9; count of bases not matched to a gene: 7. In germline, CDR1 is LGHDT, CDR2 YNNKEL (reference sequence). The CDR3 sequence: CASRLSGRTEQFF. The CDR3 DNA reads as TGTGCCAGCAGACTCAGCGGGAGAACTGAGCAGTTCTTC.

The chain couples TRBV11-1 to TRBJ2-3; D tentatively reads TRBD1 or TRBD2 (5 bases each). V lost 5 bases to trimming and J lost 2 bases, with 11 bases between them. The germline gives CDR1 SGHAT, CDR2 FQDESV (reference sequence). CDR3 length: 14 residues. The CDR3 DNA reads as TGTGCCAGCAGCAACCGGGACCACACAGATACGCAGTATTTT. This gives the protein CASSNRDHTDTQYF.

The sample holds a few counts of this clonotype. This chain uses TRBV6-5 with TRBJ1-6; maybe TRBD1 (5 bases). Trimming removed 2 bases at V and 7 bases at J, with 12 bases between. Germline assignment: CDR1 MNHEY and CDR2 SVGAGI. The CDR3 covers 15 residues. CDR3 loop: CASSYGDWENSPLHF. The CDR3, as DNA: TGTGCCAGCAGTTACGGGGACTGGGAAAATTCACCCCTCCACTTT.

V usage is TRBV7-3 and J usage is TRBJ2-1; D may correspond to TRBD1 or TRBD2 (6 bases each). The CDR3 is 16 amino acids. From germline, CDR1 is SGHTA and CDR2 FQGTGA. V was pared by 4 bases and J by 0 bases, with 13 bases between. The CDR3 sequence: CASSSGRGVSYNEQFF. CDR3 in DNA: TGTGCCAGCAGCTCAGGAAGGGGGGTCTCCTACAATGAGCAGTTCTTC.

The chain links TRBV5-1 to TRBJ1-2, with D possibly being TRBD1 (6 bases). CDR3 size: 14 residues. The V end was cut by 0 bases, the J end by 8 bases, with 14 bases between. Looked up from germline, CDR1 is SGHRS and CDR2 is YFSETQ. CDR3 DNA sequence: TGCGCCAGCAGCTTGGGGGACAAGACAGGAGGCTACACCTTC. Amino acids: CASSLGDKTGGYTF.

This clonotype was observed a few times. The CDR3 loop is CASTPITSGVYNEQFF. CDR3 in DNA: TGTGCCAGCACCCCAATCACTAGCGGAGTCTACAATGAGCAGTTCTTC. The chain couples TRBV12-3 or TRBV12-4 to TRBJ2-1; 8 positions agree with TRBD2. The CDR3 contains 16 residues. V was clipped by 7 bases and J by 3 bases; unmatched bases: 11.

The rearrangement uses TRBV5-1 and TRBJ2-2; TRBD1 agrees at 7 bases. Germline CDR1 reads SGHRS; CDR2 reads YFSETQ. The CDR3 is made up of 16 amino acids. The junction had 6 bases not matched to a gene; V was cut back by 0 bases and J by 4 bases. CDR3 in amino acids: CASSLARTGFTGELFF. DNA of the CDR3: TGCGCCAGCAGCTTGGCCCGGACAGGATTCACCGGGGAGCTGTTTTTT.